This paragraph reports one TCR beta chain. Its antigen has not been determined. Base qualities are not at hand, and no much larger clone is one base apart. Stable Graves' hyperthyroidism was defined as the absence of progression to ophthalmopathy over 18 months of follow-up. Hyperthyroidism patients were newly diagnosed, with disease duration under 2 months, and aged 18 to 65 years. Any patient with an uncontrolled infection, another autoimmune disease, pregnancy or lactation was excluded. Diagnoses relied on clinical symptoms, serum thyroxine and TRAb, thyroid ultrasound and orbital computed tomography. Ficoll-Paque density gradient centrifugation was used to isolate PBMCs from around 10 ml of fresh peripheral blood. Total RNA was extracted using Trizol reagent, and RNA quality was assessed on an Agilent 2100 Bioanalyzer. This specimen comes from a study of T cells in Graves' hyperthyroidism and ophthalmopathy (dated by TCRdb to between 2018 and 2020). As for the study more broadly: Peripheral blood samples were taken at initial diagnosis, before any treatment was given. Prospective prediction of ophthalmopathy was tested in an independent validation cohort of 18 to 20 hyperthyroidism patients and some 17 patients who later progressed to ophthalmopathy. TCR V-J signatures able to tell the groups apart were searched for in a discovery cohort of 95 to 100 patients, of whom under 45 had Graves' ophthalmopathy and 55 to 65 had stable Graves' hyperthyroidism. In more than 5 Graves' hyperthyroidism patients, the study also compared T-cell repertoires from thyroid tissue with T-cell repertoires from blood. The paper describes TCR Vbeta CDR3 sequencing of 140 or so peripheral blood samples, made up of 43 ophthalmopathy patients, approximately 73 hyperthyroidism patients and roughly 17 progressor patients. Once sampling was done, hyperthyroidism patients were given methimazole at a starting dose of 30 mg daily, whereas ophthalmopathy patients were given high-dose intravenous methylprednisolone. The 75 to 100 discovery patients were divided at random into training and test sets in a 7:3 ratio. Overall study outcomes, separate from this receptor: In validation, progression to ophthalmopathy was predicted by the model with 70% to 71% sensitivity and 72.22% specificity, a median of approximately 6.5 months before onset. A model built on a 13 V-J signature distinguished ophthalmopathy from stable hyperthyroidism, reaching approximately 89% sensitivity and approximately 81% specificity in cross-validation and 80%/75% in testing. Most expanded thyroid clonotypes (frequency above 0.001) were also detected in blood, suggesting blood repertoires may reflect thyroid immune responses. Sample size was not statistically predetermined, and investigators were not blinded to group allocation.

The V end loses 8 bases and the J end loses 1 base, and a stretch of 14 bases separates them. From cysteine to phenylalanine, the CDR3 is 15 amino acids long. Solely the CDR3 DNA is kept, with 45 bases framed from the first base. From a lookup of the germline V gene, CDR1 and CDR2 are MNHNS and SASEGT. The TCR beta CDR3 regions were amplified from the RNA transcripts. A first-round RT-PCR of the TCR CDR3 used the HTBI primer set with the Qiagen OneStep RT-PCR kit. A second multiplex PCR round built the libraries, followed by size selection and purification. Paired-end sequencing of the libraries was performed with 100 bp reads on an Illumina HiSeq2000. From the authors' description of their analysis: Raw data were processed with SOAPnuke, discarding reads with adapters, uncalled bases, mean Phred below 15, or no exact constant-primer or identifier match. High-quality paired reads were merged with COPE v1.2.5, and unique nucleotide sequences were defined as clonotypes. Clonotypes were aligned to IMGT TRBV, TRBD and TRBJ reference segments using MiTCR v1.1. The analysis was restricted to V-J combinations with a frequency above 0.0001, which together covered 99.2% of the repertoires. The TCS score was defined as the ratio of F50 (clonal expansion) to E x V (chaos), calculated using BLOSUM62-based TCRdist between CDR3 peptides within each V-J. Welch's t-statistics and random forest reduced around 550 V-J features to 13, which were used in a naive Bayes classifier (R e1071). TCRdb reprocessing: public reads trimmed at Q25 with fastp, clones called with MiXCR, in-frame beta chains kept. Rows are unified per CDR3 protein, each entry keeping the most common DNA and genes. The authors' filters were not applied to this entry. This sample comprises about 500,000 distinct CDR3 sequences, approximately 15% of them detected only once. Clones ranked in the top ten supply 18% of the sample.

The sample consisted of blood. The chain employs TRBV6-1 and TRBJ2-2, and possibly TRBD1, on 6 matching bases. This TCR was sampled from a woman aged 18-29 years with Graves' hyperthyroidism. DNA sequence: TGTGCCAGCGTTACGGGACATATGAACACCGGGGAGCTGTTTTTT. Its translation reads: CASVTGHMNTGELFF.